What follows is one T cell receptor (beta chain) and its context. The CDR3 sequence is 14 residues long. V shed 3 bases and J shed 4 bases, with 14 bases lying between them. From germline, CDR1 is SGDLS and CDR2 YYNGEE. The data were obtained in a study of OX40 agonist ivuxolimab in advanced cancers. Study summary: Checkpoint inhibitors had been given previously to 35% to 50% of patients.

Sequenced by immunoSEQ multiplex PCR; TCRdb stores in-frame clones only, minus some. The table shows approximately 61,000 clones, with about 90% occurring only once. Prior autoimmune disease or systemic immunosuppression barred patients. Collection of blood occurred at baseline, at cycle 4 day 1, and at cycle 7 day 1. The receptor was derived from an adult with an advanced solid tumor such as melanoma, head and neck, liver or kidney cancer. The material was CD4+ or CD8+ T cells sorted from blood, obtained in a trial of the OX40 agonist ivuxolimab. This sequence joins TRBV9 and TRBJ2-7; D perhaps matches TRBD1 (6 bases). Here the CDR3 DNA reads TGTGCCAGCAGCGGAGGAAACAGGGATTACGAGCAGTACTTC. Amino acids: CASSGGNRDYEQYF.